This TCR beta chain was identified during a study of cytomegalovirus exposure and HLA in healthy donors (dated by TCRdb to about 2017). For the study in its entirety: An earlier analysis of roughly 500 of the donors reported about 290 Gb of sequence data and 117 million unique TCR beta sequences from about 200 million T cells. An early release that covered fewer than 750 HLA-typed donors contained about 300 gigabases of sequencing data and tens of millions of unique TCR sequences. Of the 300 to 500 genotyped donors, 65% to 90% were placed in the genetic ancestry cluster associated with self-reported Caucasian donors. The study was designed to test whether signatures of past pathogen exposure could be identified by cataloging public T cell receptors. The study used immunosequencing to profile the T cell repertoires of 670 or so subjects and linked those repertoires to cytomegalovirus serostatus. In addition to the first cohort of roughly 700 subjects, a separate validation cohort of 120 different subjects was used. The study combined high-throughput TCR immunosequencing, statistical association of individual TCRs with disease status, and machine learning to predict cytomegalovirus infection status. A later analysis re-analyzed previously published TCR beta repertoires from 650 to 800 donors and added high-resolution HLA genotyping to study TCR occurrence patterns. Rather than drawing on any new phenotypic data, the later analysis identified candidate immune exposures from TCR beta sequences and the way those sequences occurred across donors. An earlier analysis of 587 of the donors applied high-throughput TCR beta sequencing to assess whether each TCR beta V gene segment acted as functional or pseudogenic. Donor age, sex, ethnicity and CMV serostatus were compiled alongside the repertoire data. A later genetic analysis took genome-wide SNP genotypes for about 65% of the roughly 670 donors and used that subset as a discovery cohort. Every discovery cohort repertoire had been produced on one sequencing platform. Class I and class II HLA loci were covered by the typing at four-digit resolution. The number of donors typed differed by locus, with roughly 629-640 for A, B, C, DRB1 and DQB1, around 500 for DQA1, about 610 for DPA1, and under 490 for DPB1. Roughly five DR-DQ haplotypes were handled as single units for association and clustering, since linkage in the cohort was strong. Among 398 genotyped donors of the cohort, an average of about 240,000 unique TCR beta nucleotide sequences were sequenced per donor, around 20% of them non-productive.

What the work shows at the level of the full study, not this receptor alone: According to a later analysis, TCR association rates differed among HLA loci, with DRB1 alleles showing the most associated TCRs and HLA-C alleles showing the fewest. A later analysis associated 15,000 to 20,000 TCR beta sequences with specific HLA alleles at a false discovery rate of 0.05. In vitro tests confirmed that a few of the cytomegalovirus-associated TCR beta chains recognize cytomegalovirus antigens. Strong co-occurrence of HLA alleles, especially DR and DQ, made assigning TCR associations to individual alleles difficult. In a later genetic analysis, fewer N-insertions in productive TCRs were reported among donors in an Asian-associated ancestry cluster than the approximately 710-donor mean. In a later analysis, HLA-associated TCR beta chains were found to be more clonally expanded and to have lower generation probabilities than equally common non-associated chains. Across donors, most TCR sequences were observed very rarely, whereas some public TCRs were present in many individuals. The presence/absence analyses assumed that sequencing depth was roughly uniform across donors, and that assumption may not be true. Cytomegalovirus status was reported to be diagnosed by the classifier with high specificity and sensitivity in both the original and validation cohorts. According to a later analysis, parvovirus B19, influenza, CMV and Epstein-Barr virus appeared linked to several top co-occurrence clusters. CMV serostatus was the only immune exposure information available for the cohort. A later analysis found that most CMV-associated TCR beta chains appeared HLA-restricted, with HLA associations seemingly driven largely by CMV exposure. In this cohort, only TCR beta chains were sequenced, and detectable features were limited by the absence of alpha or paired-chain data. An association between a missense DCLRE1C variant and V-gene and J-gene trimming of TCR beta chains was found in a later genetic analysis and replicated in an independent cohort. The study gave a list of about 160 TCR beta chains associated with cytomegalovirus. Because the 87-base-pair reads could not distinguish some IMGT-functional V segments, including TRBV6-2 and TRBV6-3, those segments were excluded. A further reported finding was that TCR beta sequences accurately predicted the HLA-A and HLA-B alleles for most subjects in the first cohort. The earlier analysis of about 600 of the donors excluded approximately 15 rarely observed V segments, including chromosome 9 orphons, because counts were too low. The authors suggested that the approach could potentially be extended to other disease states and immunological phenotypes. A cluster of highly shared sequence variants was judged likely to represent a technical artifact of the sequencing pipeline. An earlier analysis of 587 of the donors showed that most TCR beta V segments appeared in productive rearrangements either about 87% or about 30% of the time, which broadly matched IMGT annotations. HLA typing was unavailable for some donors at each locus, so association tests used only the typed subset. Correlated functional status among segregating V segments might reflect linkage disequilibrium, but an unknown experimental factor could not be ruled out.

In the germline V gene, CDR1 corresponds to LGHNA and CDR2 to YSLEER. The junction carries 13 bases between V and J, which are trimmed by 5 bases and 2 bases respectively. The CDR3 runs 15 amino acids, cysteine and phenylalanine included. The DNA shown is the 45-base CDR3, in frame from base 1. In total, just over 650 healthy bone marrow donors made up the cohort. All cohort members were sampled while nominally healthy, although unrecorded immune exposures were likely present. CMV serostatus was recorded as positive for some 300 and negative for about 50% of the roughly 700 cohort members, whereas no CMV serostatus was recorded for the donor in question. Every donor gave a peripheral blood sample, and the peripheral blood mononuclear cells from that sample were used for TCR beta sequencing. Genomic DNA extraction from the blood cell samples was performed with the Qiagen DNeasy Blood Extraction Kit.

About this clone: Its antigen remains undetermined. Base qualities are not recorded, but no much larger clone differs from it by a single base.

The library was built by means of the immunoSEQ multiplex PCR assay. A mixture of 60 forward primers for TCR Vbeta segments and 13 reverse primers for TCR Jbeta segments was used in the multiplex PCR. The CDR3 region of rearranged TCR beta genes was amplified from genomic DNA with a multiplex PCR assay. Amplified TCR beta libraries were sequenced as 87-base-pair reads on the Illumina HiSeq System. Processing in the source paper ran as follows. In a later analysis, roughly 80 million unique TCR beta chains were counted across the 500 to 850 repertoires, and roughly 11 million of these chains were shared by at least two donors. Raw reads were error-corrected and collapsed into unique sequences by a nearest-neighbor algorithm in which closely related sequences were merged to remove PCR and sequencing errors. To assign V, D and J gene segments, CDR3 sequences were aligned to IMGT reference sequences. Each retained sequence needed at least a six-nucleotide match to both a V gene segment and a J gene segment. A rearrangement counted as productive if the CDR3 had no stop codons and remained in frame with V and J, and every other rearrangement counted as non-productive. CDR3 was defined by IMGT convention, running from the second conserved V-encoded cysteine to the conserved J-encoded phenylalanine. Sequences without an unambiguous match to a single V gene segment were excluded from the earlier analysis of approximately 600 of the donors. An earlier analysis of approximately 590 of the donors classified V segments as functional when productive rearrangements were above 56.7% and as segregating when the standard deviation between donors was above 5%. A statistical classification framework was built to diagnose cytomegalovirus status from the catalog of TCR beta chain sequences. In a later analysis, TCR nucleotide sequences were compared against IMGT/GENE-DB human TR gene sequences so that V and J genes could be assigned. A later analysis assigned CDR3 sequences and most-parsimonious VDJ recombination scenarios with the TCRdist pipeline. In a later analysis, every TCR beta chain was defined by the combination of its CDR3 amino acid sequence and its V-gene family, and reads without a unique V-gene family were dropped. To address suspected cross-contamination and a sequencing artifact, a later analysis removed 450 to 700 highly shared, low-generation-probability nucleotide sequences. In a later analysis, a clonal expansion index for each public chain was calculated from normalized within-repertoire ranks of inferred template counts. A later analysis computed generation probabilities with a VDJ recombination model fitted to out-of-frame rearrangements, and checked the results against IGoR. A later analysis scored TCR-TCR, TCR-HLA and TCR-CMV co-occurrence with hypergeometric tests, applying a repertoire-size bias correction to TCR pairs. A later analysis estimated false discovery rates by permuting HLA or CMV assignments 20 times. In a later analysis, co-occurring TCRs were grouped using DBSCAN, with TCRdist sequence similarity added in when clustering inside HLA-allele-positive subsets. Co-occurrence clustering excluded repertoires with fewer than 30,000 or more than 120,000 public chains, plus five with anomalous nucleotide sharing. TCRdb took over this immuneACCESS table, retaining in-frame rearrangements with V and J assigned. Such tables are incomplete; in checked studies, under half of the missing clones stem from an unresolved V gene, and the remainder is unexplained. V and J calls and clone size come straight from that table; D and trimming were deduced from the DNA. Recorded for this sample are approximately 89,000 clones; approximately 77% of them occurred a single time. The ten biggest clones cover under 13% of the sample.

The sequence is built from TRBV4-3 and TRBJ1-5, with an unclear D gene assignment. The clonotype comes from a human donor in good health. Sequencing used PBMCs. The CDR3 protein: CASSNRPGGNQPQHF. The bases read TGCGCCAGCAGCAACCGACCGGGTGGCAATCAGCCCCAGCATTTT.